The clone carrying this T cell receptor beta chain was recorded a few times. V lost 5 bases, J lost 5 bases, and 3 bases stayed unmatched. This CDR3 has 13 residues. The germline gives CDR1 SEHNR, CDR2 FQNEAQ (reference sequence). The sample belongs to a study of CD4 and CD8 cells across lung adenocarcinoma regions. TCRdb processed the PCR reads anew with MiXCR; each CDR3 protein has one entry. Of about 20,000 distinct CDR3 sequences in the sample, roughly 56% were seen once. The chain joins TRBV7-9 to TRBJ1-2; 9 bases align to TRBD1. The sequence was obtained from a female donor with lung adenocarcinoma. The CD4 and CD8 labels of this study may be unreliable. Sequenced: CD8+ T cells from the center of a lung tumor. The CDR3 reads CASSQGQGYGYTF. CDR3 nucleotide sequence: TGTGCCAGCAGCCAAGGACAGGGGTATGGCTACACCTTC.